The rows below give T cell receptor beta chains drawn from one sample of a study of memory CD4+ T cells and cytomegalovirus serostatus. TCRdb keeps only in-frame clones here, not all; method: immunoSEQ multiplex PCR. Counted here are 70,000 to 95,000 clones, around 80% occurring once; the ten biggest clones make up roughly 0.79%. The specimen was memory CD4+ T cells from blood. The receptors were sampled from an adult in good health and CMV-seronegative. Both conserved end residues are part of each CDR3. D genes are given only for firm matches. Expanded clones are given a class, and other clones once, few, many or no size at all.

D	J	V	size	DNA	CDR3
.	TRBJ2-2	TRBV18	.	TGTGCCAGCTCACCACCCTCAGGAGCCTACACCGGGGAGCTGTTTTTT	CASSPPSGAYTGELFF
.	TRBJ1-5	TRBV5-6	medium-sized	TGTGCCAGCAGCCCGTTTGGGGGGAAGGACCAGCCCCAGCATTTT	CASSPFGGKDQPQHF
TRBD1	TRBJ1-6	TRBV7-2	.	TGTGCCAGCCCTATCCGGGACAGGGACATTAATTCACCCCTCCACTTT	CASPIRDRDINSPLHF
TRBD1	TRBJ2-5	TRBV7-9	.	TGTGCCAGCAGCTTGGAAGGGGGCGGGGAGACCCAGTACTTC	CASSLEGGGETQYF
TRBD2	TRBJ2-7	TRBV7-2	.	TGTGCCAGCAGCTCGGACCTAGCGGGGGGATCCTACGAGCAGTACTTC	CASSSDLAGGSYEQYF
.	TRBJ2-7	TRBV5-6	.	TGTGCCAGCAGCTTGGGAGGGTTTGGGGACGAGCAGTACTTC	CASSLGGFGDEQYF
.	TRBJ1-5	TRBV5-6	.	TGTGCCAGCAGCTTATACGGGGATCAGCCCCAGCATTTT	CASSLYGDQPQHF
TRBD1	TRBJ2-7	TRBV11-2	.	TGTGCCAGCAGCATCCCGGGACAGCAGTACGAGCAGTACTTC	CASSIPGQQYEQYF
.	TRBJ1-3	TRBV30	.	TGTGCCTGGAGTGTGACAGACGGAAACACCATATATTTT	CAWSVTDGNTIYF
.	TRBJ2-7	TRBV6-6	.	TGTGCCAGCAGTTCCCAGGGCTACGAGCAGTACTTC	CASSSQGYEQYF
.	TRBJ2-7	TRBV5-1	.	TGCGCCAGCAGCTCCTCGGCGGGATACGAGCAGTACTTC	CASSSSAGYEQYF
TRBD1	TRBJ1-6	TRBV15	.	TGTGCCACCAGCAGAGAGACAGGGCCTAATTCACCCCTCCACTTT	CATSRETGPNSPLHF
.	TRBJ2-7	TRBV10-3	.	TGTGCCATCAGTGAGAGAAGGGGAATCGACGAGCAGTACTTC	CAISERRGIDEQYF
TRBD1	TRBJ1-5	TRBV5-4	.	TGTGCCAGCAGCTCGACGGACAGGGGACGATATAGCAATCAGCCCCAGCATTTT	CASSSTDRGRYSNQPQHF
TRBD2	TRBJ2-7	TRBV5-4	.	TGTGCCAGCAGCCCGCGGGAGGCGGGCGAGCAGTACTTC	CASSPREAGEQYF
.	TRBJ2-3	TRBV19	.	TGTGCCAGTAGTAGCCAGCCAGGGGTGTCCACAGATACGCAGTATTTT	CASSSQPGVSTDTQYF
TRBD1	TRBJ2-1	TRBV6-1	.	TGTGCCAGCAGGGGTAGGACAGGGGGCAATGAGCAGTTCTTC	CASRGRTGGNEQFF
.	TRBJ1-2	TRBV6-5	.	TGTGCCAGCAGTGGTAGGAGCTCTGGCGGCTATGGCTACACCTTC	CASSGRSSGGYGYTF
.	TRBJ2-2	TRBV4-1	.	TGCGCCAGCAGCCAAGGCCCAGTCTTACAGGGAGGGGGGAACACCGGGGAGCTGTTTTTT	CASSQGPVLQGGGNTGELFF
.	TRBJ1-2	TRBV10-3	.	TGTGCCATCAGTGATTCAGCTCGGAGAACCGGGCTGCAAGGAGGGGGCTACACCTTC	CAISDSARRTGLQGGGYTF
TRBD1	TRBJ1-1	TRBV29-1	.	TGCAGCGCCGGGACAGGGGGCTGGGGCACTGAAGCTTTCTTT	CSAGTGGWGTEAFF
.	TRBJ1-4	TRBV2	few	TGTGCCAGCAGTCCCCGGGTTGAAAAACTGTTTTTT	CASSPRVEKLFF
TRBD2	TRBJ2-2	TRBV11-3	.	TGTGCCAGCAGCTTACTAGCGGGGTCCGGGGAGCTGTTTTTT	CASSLLAGSGELFF
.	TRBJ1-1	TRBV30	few	TGTGCCTGGAGTCCATACGAGGCTGAAGCTTTCTTT	CAWSPYEAEAFF
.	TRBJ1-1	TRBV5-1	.	TGCGCCAGCAGCTCACAGCGTGCAAACACTGAAGCTTTCTTT	CASSSQRANTEAFF
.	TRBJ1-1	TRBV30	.	TGTGCCTGGAGTCCCAGGCTACCCAACACTGAAGCTTTCTTT	CAWSPRLPNTEAFF
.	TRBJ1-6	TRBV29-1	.	TGCAGCGTCGGGACGGATAATTCACCCCTCCACTTT	CSVGTDNSPLHF
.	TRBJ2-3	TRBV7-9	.	TGTGCCAGCAGCTTATCGGACTGGGGGGATACGCAGTATTTT	CASSLSDWGDTQYF
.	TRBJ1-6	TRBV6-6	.	TGTGCCAGCATCGAAAGGGAGGGGCTTGGTTCACCCCTCCACTTT	CASIEREGLGSPLHF